Each of the 18 T cell receptor beta chains below was sequenced from the same sample in a study of CD8+ T cells in alopecia areata. Noted treatment: oral pan-JAK inhibitor, 5-10 mg twice daily. RNA was isolated and reverse transcribed to cDNA, the sequencing template. Libraries were prepared by immunoSEQ multiplex PCR; TCRdb keeps only in-frame clonotypes and omits some of them. This table has some 190,000 clones, 60% appearing once. Sequenced material: CD4+ T cells sorted from blood, taken at week 24, from a patient treated with tofacitinib. Receptor source: a human donor with alopecia areata.

The chain uses TRBV11-3 and TRBJ2-1; D is ambiguous. Germline assignment: CDR1 SGHNT and CDR2 YENEEA. V was clipped by 6 bases and J by 0 bases, with 12 bases between them. The CDR3 is made up of 15 amino acids. The CDR3 loop reads CASRFGLSSYNEQFF. The DNA for the CDR3 is TGTGCCAGCAGGTTTGGGTTGAGCTCCTACAATGAGCAGTTCTTC.

The gene calls are TRBV5-6 and TRBJ2-2; D gene unclear. Germline CDR1 SGHDT, CDR2 YYEEEE. Trimming removed 1 base from V and 9 bases from J, with 22 bases in between. The CDR3 length is 17 residues. The CDR3 spells CASSLIADSESGRELFF. Written as DNA, the CDR3 is TGTGCCAGCAGCTTGATAGCAGATTCGGAGTCTGGAAGGGAGCTGTTTTTT.

This clone turned up a few times. The CDR3 loop reads CASSSGSTGSAEAFF. The CDR3 DNA sequence: TGCGCCAGCAGCTCTGGATCGACAGGGTCGGCTGAAGCTTTCTTT. The rearrangement links TRBV5-1 to TRBJ1-1; 7 bases line up with TRBD1. From germline, CDR1 is SGHRS and CDR2 YFSETQ. The junction had 11 bases not matched to a gene; V was cut back by 3 bases and J by 6 bases. This CDR3 comprises 15 residues. Drawing the rest from reference TRBV5-1 and TRBJ1-1, the complete variable domain is KAGVTQTPRYLIKTRGQQVTLSCSPISGHRSVSWYQQTPGQGLQFLFEYFSETQRNKGNFPGRFSGRQFSNSRSEMNVSTLELGDSALYLCASSSGSTGSAEAFFGQGTRLTVV.

The chain is built from TRBV25-1 and TRBJ1-2; the match to TRBD1 covers 7 bases. V was clipped by 2 bases and J by 7 bases; unmatched bases: 13. The germline V gene has CDR1 MGHDK and CDR2 SYGVNS. The CDR3 contains 16 residues. This chain's CDR3 is CASSETTGQLSIGYTF. The DNA of the CDR3 is TGTGCCAGCAGTGAAACGACGGGACAGCTATCTATTGGCTACACCTTC.

The chain recombines TRBV16 with TRBJ2-3; D remains ambiguous. With 1 base removed from V and 4 bases from J, the gap between germline ends came to 9 bases. The CDR3 runs 14 residues. In germline, CDR1 is KGHSY, CDR2 FQNENV. The chain's CDR3 is CASSQWALADTQYF. In nucleotides, the CDR3 is TGTGCCAGCAGCCAATGGGCGCTGGCAGATACGCAGTATTTT.

The chain is built from TRBV10-3 and TRBJ1-2; the D gene is possibly TRBD1 (6 bases). This CDR3 region has 14 residues. Germline V gene sequence: CDR1 ENHRY, CDR2 SYGVKD. The germline V and J ends were trimmed by 4 bases and 6 bases, with 15 bases remaining between them. As DNA, the CDR3 is TGTGCCATCAGTGTCAAGGGACATGGCAATGGCTACACCTTC. It codes for CAISVKGHGNGYTF.

The rearrangement links TRBV11-3 to TRBJ2-7, with unresolved D. V lost 3 bases, J lost 3 bases, and 15 bases lay in between. CDR1 SGHNT and CDR2 YENEEA come from the germline V gene. The CDR3 runs to 15 residues. Here the CDR3 DNA reads TGTGCCAGCAGCTTCTACTGCATGTTTGTCTACGAGCAGTACTTC. This codes for CASSFYCMFVYEQYF.

This clone was seen more than once but under ten times. This chain connects TRBV15 to TRBJ2-1; a possible D gene is TRBD1 (5 bases). The CDR3 is made up of 16 amino acids. Trimming removed 4 bases from V and 0 bases from J, with 13 bases in between. CDR1 LNHNV and CDR2 YYDKDF come from the germline V gene (reference sequence). DNA of the CDR3: TGTGCCACCAGCATTGACAGTCCGAGCTCCTACAATGAGCAGTTCTTC. Translation gives CATSIDSPSSYNEQFF.

This chain connects TRBV6-1 to TRBJ1-5; D gene uncertain. CDR3 size: 14 residues. The V end was cut by 6 bases, the J end by 2 bases, with 11 bases between. In germline, CDR1 is MNHNS, CDR2 SASEGT. CDR3 sequence (DNA): TGTGCCAGCAGAGATCGGGAGGGCAATCAGCCCCAGCATTTT. Translation gives CASRDREGNQPQHF.

J is TRBJ1-5 and V is TRBV7-2, with 8 bases lining up with TRBD1. The V gene end was trimmed by 4 bases and the J gene end by 5 bases; junction bases not matched to a gene: 4. The CDR3 length is 14 residues. Germline V CDR1 and CDR2: SGHTA, FQGNSA. Here the CDR3 reads CASSSQTGDQPQHF. In DNA, the CDR3 is TGTGCCAGCAGCTCTCAGACAGGGGATCAGCCCCAGCATTTT. Variable domain in full (rest from reference TRBV7-2 and TRBJ1-5): GAGVSQSPSNKVTEKGKDVELRCDPISGHTALYWYRQSLGQGLEFLIYFQGNSAPDKSGLPSDRFSAERTGGSVSTLTIQRTQQEDSAVYLCASSSQTGDQPQHFGDGTRLSIL.

Here the CDR3 reads CASSLGQGGYTF. The CDR3 DNA reads as TGTGCCAGCAGCTTAGGACAGGGCGGCTACACCTTC. The chain combines TRBV13 with TRBJ1-2; weak D call: TRBD1 (6 bases). The CDR3 runs 12 residues. Trimming left V 0 bases short and J 8 bases short, with 7 bases between. The germline V gene has CDR1 PRHDT and CDR2 FYEKMQ (reference sequence).

This clone turned up a few times. This chain joins TRBV28 and TRBJ2-1, with TRBD2 identical over 10 bases. The trim removed 5 bases at V and 4 bases at J, leaving 2 bases unmatched. Looked up from germline, CDR1 is MDHEN and CDR2 is SYDVKM. The CDR3 is made up of 14 amino acids. Here the CDR3 DNA reads TGTGCCAGCAGTAGCGGGGGGGCGTACAATGAGCAGTTCTTC. It is translated as CASSSGGAYNEQFF.

The rearrangement links TRBV5-1 to TRBJ2-5; either TRBD1 or TRBD2 may supply D (6 bases each). CDR1 and CDR2 (germline): SGHRS, YFSETQ. This CDR3 comprises 15 residues. Trimming took 0 bases from V and 1 from J, leaving 10 bases between them. The CDR3 loop is CASSLVGGGQETQYF. Written as DNA, the CDR3 is TGCGCCAGCAGCTTGGTGGGGGGCGGCCAAGAGACCCAGTACTTC. Variable domain in full (rest from reference TRBV5-1 and TRBJ2-5): KAGVTQTPRYLIKTRGQQVTLSCSPISGHRSVSWYQQTPGQGLQFLFEYFSETQRNKGNFPGRFSGRQFSNSRSEMNVSTLELGDSALYLCASSLVGGGQETQYFGPGTRLLVL.

Here the CDR3 reads CASSLVSGAAGYTF. CDR3 bases: TGTGCCAGCAGCTTAGTGTCAGGGGCCGCGGGCTACACCTTC. The rearrangement joins TRBV7-8 to TRBJ1-2; D is perhaps TRBD1 (6 bases). This CDR3 has 14 amino acids. Germline V lookup: CDR1 SGHVS, CDR2 FQNEAQ. V was trimmed by 1 base and J by 8 bases, leaving 14 bases between them.

J is TRBJ1-2 and V is TRBV20-1, with D uncertain. The CDR3 extends over 11 amino acids. Germline lookup yields CDR1 DFQATT and CDR2 SNEGSKA (reference sequence). Trimming took 5 bases from V and 7 from J, leaving 11 bases between them. CDR3 nucleotides: TGCAGTGCTCCCCCCGTGAGTGGCTACACCTTC. Residues: CSAPPVSGYTF.

This sequence joins TRBV6-5 and TRBJ2-1; D may be TRBD1 (6 bases). Germline V gives CDR1 MNHEY, CDR2 SVGAGI. The CDR3 spans 16 residues. V lost 2 bases and J lost 2, with 13 bases in between. CDR3 region: CASSYVGTPPYNEQFF. The CDR3 DNA is TGTGCCAGCAGTTACGTAGGGACACCTCCCTACAATGAGCAGTTCTTC.

The chain uses TRBV6-1 and TRBJ1-5, with D maybe TRBD1 (5 bases). The V and J ends lost 6 bases and 2 bases respectively, with 14 bases between them. Germline V gene data show CDR1 as MNHNS and CDR2 as SASEGT. The CDR3 is made up of 15 amino acids. The CDR3 here is CASSLQVLRNQPQHF. The DNA of the CDR3 is TGTGCCAGCAGCCTACAGGTCTTGCGCAATCAGCCCCAGCATTTT.

This clone has only a few counts. This chain uses TRBV4-1 with TRBJ1-1; 9 bases match TRBD1. The CDR3 sequence is 13 residues long. CDR1 MGHRA and CDR2 YSYEKL come from the germline V gene. Germline trimming cut 0 bases from V and 8 bases from J; bases unmatched to any gene: 1. The CDR3 loop is CASSQDTGGEAFF. CDR3 nucleotides: TGCGCCAGCAGCCAAGATACAGGGGGCGAAGCTTTCTTT.